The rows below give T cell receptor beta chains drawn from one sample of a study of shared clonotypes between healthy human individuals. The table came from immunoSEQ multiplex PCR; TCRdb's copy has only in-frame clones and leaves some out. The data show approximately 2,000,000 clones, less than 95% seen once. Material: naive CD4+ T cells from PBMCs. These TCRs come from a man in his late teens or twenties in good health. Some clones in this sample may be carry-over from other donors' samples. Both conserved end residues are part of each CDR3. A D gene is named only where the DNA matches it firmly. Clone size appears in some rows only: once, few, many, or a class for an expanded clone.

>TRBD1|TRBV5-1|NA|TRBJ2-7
TGCGCCAGCAGAAGGGACAGAGAGGGGCAGTACTTC
CASRRDREGQYF
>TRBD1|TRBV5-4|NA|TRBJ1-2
TGTGCCAGCAGCCCGACAGGGGACTATGGCTACACCTTC
CASSPTGDYGYTF
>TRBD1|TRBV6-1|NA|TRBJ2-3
TGTGCCAGCAGTGTATACAGGGGGGCAGATACGCAGTATTTT
CASSVYRGADTQYF
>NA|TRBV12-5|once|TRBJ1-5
TGTGCTAGTGGTTTCCTGACAGGAACCTCCCATCAGCCCCAGCATTTT
CASGFLTGTSHQPQHF
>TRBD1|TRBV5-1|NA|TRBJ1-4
TGCGCCAGCAGCTTGGTAGTCACAGGGGAGGGGGAACTGTTTTTT
CASSLVVTGEGELFF
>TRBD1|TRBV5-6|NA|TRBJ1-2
TGTGCCAGCAGCTCGGACAGGGGGCAAGGTGGCTACACCTTC
CASSSDRGQGGYTF
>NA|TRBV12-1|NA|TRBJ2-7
TGTGCCAGCAGCTCTTACTATTGGAAACTCAATGCCGAGCAGTACTTC
CASSSYYWKLNAEQYF
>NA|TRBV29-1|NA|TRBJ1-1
TGCAGCGTTGTATCCCCCCCTGAAGCTTTCTTT
CSVVSPPEAFF
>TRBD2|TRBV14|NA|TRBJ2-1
TGTGCCAGCACCAAAGGGACTAGCGGGAGCAATGAGCAGTTCTTC
CASTKGTSGSNEQFF
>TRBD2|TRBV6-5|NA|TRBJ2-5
TGTGCCAGCAGCCGCCGGGGGGAAGAGACCCAGTACTTC
CASSRRGEETQYF
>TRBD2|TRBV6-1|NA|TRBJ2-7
TGTGCCAGCAGTGGAAGACCGGGAGGGTACGAGCAGTACTTC
CASSGRPGGYEQYF
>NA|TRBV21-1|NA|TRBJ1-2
TGTGCCAGCAGCAAAAAGGGACAGGGGGCAGAGGGGAATGGCTACACCTTC
CASSKKGQGAEGNGYTF
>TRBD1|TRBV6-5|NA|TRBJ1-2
TGTGCCAGCAGTTACAGCCGACAGGGGCGAACTTATGGCTACACCTTC
CASSYSRQGRTYGYTF